This T cell receptor (beta chain) stems from a study of T cell responses to AZD1222 COVID-19 vaccine. Study-wide points: Donor demographics were predominantly white British with a female majority; clonal diversity may be underestimated.

Concerning this clone itself: What it binds is unknown.

Generated by immunoSEQ multiplex PCR, the TCRdb table keeps only in-frame clones and is missing some. The sample holds 160,000 or so clones, about 87% seen once. Trimming left V 0 bases short and J 4 bases short, with 11 bases between. CDR3 length: 15 amino acids. Germline assignment: CDR1 LGHNA and CDR2 YSLEER. The receptor was isolated from an adult who received the MenACWY meningococcal vaccine as a control. Sample: peripheral blood, taken 28 days after the second dose of the MenACWY control vaccine. V and J are TRBV4-3 and TRBJ2-3; TRBD2 might be the D (5 bases). The CDR3 coding sequence is TGCGCCAGCAGCCAAGATATTCGGGGTTCAGATACGCAGTATTTT. Protein sequence: CASSQDIRGSDTQYF.